A selection of T cell receptor beta chains follows, all from one sample in a study of regulatory T cells in long-lasting Graves disease. TCRdb recomputed calls from the multiplex PCR reads with MiXCR, one row per CDR3 protein. The data contain a few hundred thousand distinct CDR3 sequences, over 12% of them singletons. These data also featured in a second study, about T cells in Graves' hyperthyroidism and ophthalmopathy.

The sample was peripheral blood mononuclear cells (PBMCs), taken at new diagnosis, from a patient treated with antithyroid drugs. Every receptor here comes from a woman between 40 and 50 years old with Graves disease. The CDR3 runs from the conserved cysteine through the conserved F or W. D genes are given only for firm matches. Clone size is stated in some rows and not others, as once, few, many or a class when expanded.

v_call: TRBV28; clone_size: many; d_call: TRBD1; j_call: TRBJ2-7; cdr3_nt: TGTGCCAGCAGTTGGGGGGTAGGAGGGACAGGGGTAGACGAGCAGTACTTC; cdr3_aa: CASSWGVGGTGVDEQYF
v_call: TRBV13; clone_size: -; d_call: -; j_call: TRBJ2-3; cdr3_nt: TGTGCCAGCAGCTTATCCGGGGATAGCACAGATACGCAGTATTTT; cdr3_aa: CASSLSGDSTDTQYF
v_call: TRBV11-2; clone_size: many; d_call: TRBD2; j_call: TRBJ2-3; cdr3_nt: TGTGCCAGCAGCCGAGTACTAGCGGGAGACACAGATACGCAGTATTTT; cdr3_aa: CASSRVLAGDTDTQYF
v_call: TRBV2; clone_size: many; d_call: -; j_call: TRBJ1-5; cdr3_nt: TGTGCCAGCAGTGAAGACCTGACTTATCAGCCCCAGCATTTT; cdr3_aa: CASSEDLTYQPQHF
v_call: TRBV19; clone_size: -; d_call: TRBD2; j_call: TRBJ2-7; cdr3_nt: TGTGCCAGTAATAGCGGGGGAAGGGTCTACGAGCAGTACTTC; cdr3_aa: CASNSGGRVYEQYF
v_call: TRBV5-5; clone_size: -; d_call: TRBD1; j_call: TRBJ1-2; cdr3_nt: TGTGCCAGCAGCTTGGTTGGGGGACAGGGGGGCCGAGGCTACACCTTC; cdr3_aa: CASSLVGGQGGRGYTF
v_call: TRBV29-1; clone_size: many; d_call: -; j_call: TRBJ2-7; cdr3_nt: TGCAGCGTTACTAAGGCAGGGGTGGGCGAGCAGTACTTC; cdr3_aa: CSVTKAGVGEQYF
v_call: TRBV7-2; clone_size: many; d_call: -; j_call: TRBJ1-6; cdr3_nt: TGTGCCAGCAGCCGAGTGGACTTATCCTATAATTCACCCCTCCACTTT; cdr3_aa: CASSRVDLSYNSPLHF
v_call: TRBV10-2; clone_size: -; d_call: -; j_call: TRBJ1-4; cdr3_nt: TGCGCCAGCAGTGAAACTCCCGTTGAAAAACTGTTTTTT; cdr3_aa: CASSETPVEKLFF
v_call: TRBV5-5; clone_size: many; d_call: -; j_call: TRBJ2-1; cdr3_nt: TGTGCCAGCAGCCACAACTTGAACTCCTACAATGAGCAGTTCTTC; cdr3_aa: CASSHNLNSYNEQFF
v_call: TRBV28; clone_size: many; d_call: -; j_call: TRBJ2-7; cdr3_nt: TGTGCCAGCCTATCGCGGAAGGACGAGCAGTACTTC; cdr3_aa: CASLSRKDEQYF
v_call: TRBV6-5; clone_size: many; d_call: -; j_call: TRBJ1-1; cdr3_nt: TGTGCCAGCAGTTACTCCCCCAGACCGAACACTGAAGCTTTCTTT; cdr3_aa: CASSYSPRPNTEAFF
v_call: TRBV11-3; clone_size: -; d_call: -; j_call: TRBJ1-3; cdr3_nt: TGTGCCAGCAGCTTATTTGGTCTACAGAGCTCTGGAAACACCATATATTTT; cdr3_aa: CASSLFGLQSSGNTIYF
v_call: TRBV12-3/TRBV12-4; clone_size: many; d_call: -; j_call: TRBJ2-2; cdr3_nt: TGTGCCAGCACGAGGACCACCGGGGAGCTGTTTTTT; cdr3_aa: CASTRTTGELFF
v_call: TRBV2; clone_size: many; d_call: -; j_call: TRBJ2-3; cdr3_nt: TGTGCCAGCAGTGCCCTTCTAGCATTCACAGATACGCAGTATTTT; cdr3_aa: CASSALLAFTDTQYF
v_call: TRBV29-1; clone_size: many; d_call: -; j_call: TRBJ2-7; cdr3_nt: TGCAGCGTTGCACAGTCCTCCTACGAGCAGTACTTC; cdr3_aa: CSVAQSSYEQYF
v_call: TRBV7-2; clone_size: many; d_call: -; j_call: TRBJ2-2; cdr3_nt: TGTGCCAGCAGCTCAATAGTATTGGCGAACACCGGGGAGCTGTTTTTT; cdr3_aa: CASSSIVLANTGELFF
v_call: TRBV7-2; clone_size: many; d_call: TRBD2; j_call: TRBJ2-7; cdr3_nt: TGTGCCAGCAGCCTGGGACTAGCGGTACTATCCTACGAGCAGTACTTC; cdr3_aa: CASSLGLAVLSYEQYF
v_call: TRBV4-3; clone_size: -; d_call: -; j_call: TRBJ2-1; cdr3_nt: TGCGCCAGCAGCCAAGATCTGTCGACAGGCCAACGGAATGAGCAGTTCTTC; cdr3_aa: CASSQDLSTGQRNEQFF
v_call: TRBV14; clone_size: few; d_call: TRBD2; j_call: TRBJ2-1; cdr3_nt: TGTGCCAGCAGCCAAGGAAGACTAGCGGGAGAGGGTGAGCAGTTCTTC; cdr3_aa: CASSQGRLAGEGEQFF
v_call: TRBV6-1; clone_size: few; d_call: TRBD1; j_call: TRBJ1-2; cdr3_nt: TGTGCCAGCAGTCGAACAGGGGAAGGAGGCTACACCTTC; cdr3_aa: CASSRTGEGGYTF
v_call: TRBV20-1; clone_size: -; d_call: TRBD1; j_call: TRBJ1-1; cdr3_nt: TGCAGTGCTGTAGACAGGGTTGGAAACACTGAAGCTTTCTTT; cdr3_aa: CSAVDRVGNTEAFF